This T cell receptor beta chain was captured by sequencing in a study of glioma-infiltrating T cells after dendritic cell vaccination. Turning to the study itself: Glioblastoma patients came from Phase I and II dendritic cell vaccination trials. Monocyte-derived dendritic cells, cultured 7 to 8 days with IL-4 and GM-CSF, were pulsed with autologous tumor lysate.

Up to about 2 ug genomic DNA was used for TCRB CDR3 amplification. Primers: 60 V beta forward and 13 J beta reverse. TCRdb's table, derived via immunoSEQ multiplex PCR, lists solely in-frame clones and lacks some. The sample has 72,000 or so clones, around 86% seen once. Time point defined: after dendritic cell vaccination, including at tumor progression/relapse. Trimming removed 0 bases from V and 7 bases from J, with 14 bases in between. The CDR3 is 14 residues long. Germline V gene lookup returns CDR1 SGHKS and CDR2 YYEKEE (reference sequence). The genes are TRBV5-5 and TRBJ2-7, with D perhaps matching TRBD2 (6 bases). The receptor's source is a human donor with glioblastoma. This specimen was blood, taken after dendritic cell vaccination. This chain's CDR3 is CASSLGQAAGEQYF. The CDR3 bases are TGTGCCAGCAGCTTGGGGCAGGCCGCGGGGGAGCAGTACTTC.